The 20 T cell receptor beta chains below all came from one sample that was sequenced in a study of T cell changes during pregnancy in multiple sclerosis. The table came from immunoSEQ multiplex PCR; TCRdb's copy has only in-frame clones and leaves some out. The sample holds tens of thousands of clones; roughly nine tenths are singletons and the top ten take approximately 2.5%. The specimen was peripheral blood, collected in the first trimester of pregnancy. All receptors come from a female donor with multiple sclerosis, enrolled in a pregnancy study.

This chain links TRBV11-2 with TRBJ2-2; D is perhaps TRBD2 (7 bases). The V gene's germline CDR1 is SGHAT and CDR2 FQNNGV. Trimming removed 5 bases at V and 5 bases at J, with 18 bases between. CDR3 size: 16 residues. CDR3 region: CASSPAGGAGTGELFF. DNA of the CDR3: TGTGCCAGCAGCCCCGCTGGGGGGGCGGGTACCGGGGAGCTGTTTTTT.

This rearrangement joins TRBV6-1 to TRBJ1-3; 9 bases map to TRBD1. The germline gives CDR1 MNHNS, CDR2 SASEGT. After removal of 4 bases from V and 0 bases from J, the junction contained 7 bases not matched to a gene. The length of the CDR3 is 17 residues. The CDR3: CASSAIQGATSGNTIYF. CDR3 sequence (DNA): TGTGCCAGCAGTGCTATACAGGGGGCCACCTCTGGAAACACCATATATTTT.

The chain employs TRBV5-6 and TRBJ1-1; 8 nucleotides match TRBD1. Germline V CDR1 and CDR2: SGHDT, YYEEEE. The V segment lost 4 bases and the J segment 2 bases; nucleotides outside the gene matches: 7. The CDR3 spans 15 residues. The CDR3 here is CASSQTDRANTEAFF. DNA of the CDR3: TGTGCCAGCAGCCAAACGGACAGGGCAAACACTGAAGCTTTCTTT.

V is TRBV29-1 and J is TRBJ2-7, with 9 bases lining up with TRBD2. V gave up 7 bases and J gave up 7 bases; unmatched junction bases: 11. Germline V gene data show CDR1 as SQVTM and CDR2 as ANQGSEA. This CDR3 has 13 residues. The CDR3 reads CSGQLAGYGEQYF. In nucleotides, the CDR3 is TGCAGCGGACAACTAGCGGGTTACGGGGAGCAGTACTTC.

This chain links TRBV6-1 with TRBJ2-6, with D unclear. Germline V gene lookup returns CDR1 MNHNS and CDR2 SASEGT. Trimming took 7 bases from V and 0 from J, leaving 4 bases between them. The CDR3 totals 13 residues. The CDR3 sequence is CASTVSGANVLTF. DNA for the CDR3: TGTGCCAGCACTGTCTCTGGGGCCAACGTCCTGACTTTC.

This chain connects TRBV7-2 to TRBJ1-6, with a possible D match to TRBD1 (5 bases). Trimming cost V 6 bases and J 9 bases, with 15 bases left between them. The germline CDR1 and CDR2 sequences are SGHTA and FQGNSA. The CDR3 totals 14 residues. CDR3 sequence reads: CASSKNRNLSPLHF. CDR3 coding DNA: TGTGCCAGCAGTAAAAACAGGAATCTTTCACCCCTCCACTTT.

In DNA, the CDR3 is TGTGCCAGCATCCCAGAGGGCTATGGCTACACCTTC. It translates to CASIPEGYGYTF. V usage is TRBV2 and J usage is TRBJ1-2; D is ambiguous. The CDR3 covers 12 residues. In germline, CDR1 is SNHLY, CDR2 FYNNEI. V lost 7 bases and J 4 bases, leaving 10 bases between the germline ends.

The chain joins TRBV7-8 to TRBJ1-3; D perhaps matches TRBD1 (6 bases). The CDR3 covers 17 residues. The germline V gene has CDR1 SGHVS and CDR2 FQNEAQ. V was pared by 1 base and J by 0 bases, with 13 bases between. CDR3 bases: TGTGCCAGCAGCTTAGGAGGCCGGACAGCCTCTGGAAACACCATATATTTT. The encoded protein is CASSLGGRTASGNTIYF.

This chain connects TRBV6-1 to TRBJ2-2, with D unresolved. The V end lost 8 bases, the J end lost 4 bases, and 11 bases lay between the germline ends. CDR1 MNHNS and CDR2 SASEGT come from the germline V gene. CDR3 length: 13 residues. CDR3 in DNA: TGTGCCAGCCATCCGAGCATCACCGGGGAGCTGTTTTTT. Translated: CASHPSITGELFF.

The chain employs TRBV5-4 and TRBJ1-6, with TRBD1 matching 7 bases. Losses at the gene ends were 2 bases for V and 3 bases for J; bases not matched to a gene: 5. Germline lookup yields CDR1 SGHNT and CDR2 YYREEE (reference sequence). The CDR3 runs 16 residues. CDR3 in DNA: TGTGCCAGCAGCTTTATACAGGGGTTCTATAATTCACCCCTCCACTTT. It yields the protein CASSFIQGFYNSPLHF.

V and J are TRBV28 and TRBJ2-5; weak D call: TRBD2 (5 bases). This CDR3 contains 13 residues. Germline CDR1 is MDHEN and CDR2 is SYDVKM. The V end was cut by 2 bases, the J end by 3 bases, with 7 bases between. The CDR3 DNA sequence: TGTGCCAGCAGTTTACCCGGGAAAGAGACCCAGTACTTC. Translating gives CASSLPGKETQYF.

This clone occurred once. The V gene is TRBV7-2, the J gene TRBJ2-1; 8 bases map to TRBD2. CDR1 and CDR2 (germline): SGHTA, FQGNSA. The J segment lost 1 base and the V segment lost 2 bases, leaving 1 base of the junction unmatched. The CDR3 spans 15 residues. CDR3 sequence reads: CASSLQRGSYNEQFF. The CDR3 nucleotides read TGTGCCAGCAGCTTACAGCGGGGGTCCTACAATGAGCAGTTCTTC. Together with reference TRBV7-2 and TRBJ2-1, the CDR3 gives the full variable domain: GAGVSQSPSNKVTEKGKDVELRCDPISGHTALYWYRQSLGQGLEFLIYFQGNSAPDKSGLPSDRFSAERTGGSVSTLTIQRTQQEDSAVYLCASSLQRGSYNEQFFGPGTRLTVL.

This chain connects TRBV6-5 to TRBJ1-2; 10 nucleotides match TRBD1. The CDR3 loop spans 15 amino acids. The V segment lost 5 bases and the J segment 2 bases; nucleotides outside the gene matches: 5. Germline-derived CDR1 and CDR2 are MNHEY and SVGAGI. In nucleotides, the CDR3 is TGTGCCAGCAGTGGACCGGGACAGGGGAACTATGGCTACACCTTC. Protein sequence: CASSGPGQGNYGYTF.

This clone was found once. V is TRBV14 and J is TRBJ1-1; D is undetermined. In germline, CDR1 is SGHDN, CDR2 FVKESK. With 4 bases removed from V and 11 bases from J, the gap between germline ends came to 20 bases. The length of the CDR3 is 14 residues. The CDR3, as DNA: TGTGCCAGCAGCCCTGACCGCCTTACCGGAGGGGCTTTCTTT. Encoded protein: CASSPDRLTGGAFF.

In this sample, this clone turned up once. This chain joins TRBV9 and TRBJ2-7, with TRBD1 identical over 9 bases. This CDR3 has 15 residues. V gave up 4 bases and J gave up 5 bases; unmatched junction bases: 10. CDR1 SGDLS and CDR2 YYNGEE come from the germline V gene. The CDR3 bases are TGTGCCAGCAGCATCTCCGGGACAGGGTTGGACGAGCAGTACTTC. It yields the protein CASSISGTGLDEQYF.

This chain uses TRBV27 with TRBJ2-2, with 11 bases aligning to TRBD2. Trimming took 2 bases from V and 0 from J; bases not matched to a gene: 8. This CDR3 has 19 amino acids. CDR1 MNHEY and CDR2 SMNVEV come from the germline V gene (reference sequence). CDR3 sequence reads: CASSLRLAGGLANTGELFF. The CDR3 DNA reads as TGTGCCAGCAGTTTACGGCTAGCGGGGGGTCTAGCGAACACCGGGGAGCTGTTTTTT.

This rearrangement joins TRBV7-3 to TRBJ2-7, with D possibly matching TRBD1 (5 bases). Germline V CDR1 and CDR2: SGHTA, FQGTGA. CDR3 length equals 13 residues. V was cut by 5 bases and J by 3 bases, with 11 bases left in between. CDR3 in amino acids: CASSPQDGYEQYF. Written as DNA, the CDR3 is TGTGCCAGCAGCCCACAGGACGGCTACGAGCAGTACTTC.

The V and J genes are TRBV10-1 and TRBJ1-1; D is perhaps TRBD1 (6 bases). The ends were cut back, 10 bases at V and 1 base at J, with 16 bases in the middle. Germline V gene data show CDR1 as WNHNN and CDR2 as SYGVQD (reference sequence). CDR3 length: 14 amino acids. CDR3 coding DNA: TGCGCCACCATACTGGGACACAAGAACACTGAAGCTTTCTTT. Translated: CATILGHKNTEAFF.

This clone was detected once. This rearrangement joins TRBV7-8 to TRBJ2-1, with a tentative D call TRBD2 (6 bases). With 1 base removed from V and 8 bases from J, the gap between germline ends came to 24 bases. The CDR3 has 18 residues. Per germline, CDR1 SGHVS and CDR2 FQNEAQ. The CDR3 region has the DNA TGTGCCAGCAGCTTAGTCTCTATTGGCACTAGCCTACACCATGAGCAGTTCTTC. Translation: CASSLVSIGTSLHHEQFF.

The rearrangement joins TRBV7-9 to TRBJ2-2, with 14 bases identical to TRBD2. From germline, CDR1 is SEHNR and CDR2 FQNEAQ (reference sequence). The CDR3 sequence is 17 residues long. The V and J ends lost 3 bases and 3 bases, in that order; junction bases with no gene match: 3. DNA of the CDR3: TGTGCCAGCAGCTTGACTAGCGGGAGGGCCTACACCGGGGAGCTGTTTTTT. Protein: CASSLTSGRAYTGELFF.